This entry lists 21 T cell receptor beta chains sequenced from one sample in a study of T cell responses to AZD1222 COVID-19 vaccine. Assay used: immunoSEQ multiplex PCR; TCRdb lists only in-frame clones, some missing. The sample has about 130,000 clones, roughly 92% seen once. Sequenced material: peripheral blood, taken 28 days after the second AZD1222 dose. The receptor set was obtained from an adult who received the AZD1222 COVID-19 vaccine.

The CDR3 bases are TGCAGTGCTTCGGATGGAGTTACGCAGTATTTT. Translating it yields CSASDGVTQYF. The V call is TRBV20-1, the J call TRBJ2-3; D remains unclear. Germline V gene data show CDR1 as DFQATT and CDR2 as SNEGSKA (reference sequence). Between the trimmed V and J ends, which lost 5 bases and 8 bases, there was a span of 11 bases. There are 11 residues in the CDR3.

The CDR3 nucleotides are TGTGCCAGCAGTTTATACTCTAGTGGCAACAATGAGCAGTTCTTC. Translated: CASSLYSSGNNEQFF. The rearrangement links TRBV28 to TRBJ2-1; D remains ambiguous. Germline assignment: CDR1 MDHEN and CDR2 SYDVKM. V was pared by 1 base and J by 5 bases, with 12 bases between. This CDR3 spans 15 amino acids.

DNA for the CDR3: TGTGCCAGCAGTCGGAAACGTCCCGCCTACGAGCAGTACTTC. It specifies CASSRKRPAYEQYF. The V gene is TRBV4-2, the J gene TRBJ2-7, with unresolved D. Trimming left V 6 bases short and J 2 bases short, with 14 bases between. The CDR3 contains 14 residues. Germline V gene data show CDR1 as LGHNA and CDR2 as YNFKEQ.

The rearrangement uses TRBV18 and TRBJ2-6; 7 nucleotides line up with TRBD1. With 6 bases clipped from V and 1 base from J, the junction kept 9 bases outside the gene matches. This CDR3 contains 17 residues. Germline CDR1 and CDR2: KGHSH and LQKENI. The CDR3 is CASSPTGSTSGANVLTF. As DNA, the CDR3 is TGTGCCAGCTCGCCGACAGGGTCCACTTCTGGGGCCAACGTCCTGACTTTC.

V is TRBV29-1 and J is TRBJ1-1; 9 nucleotides agree with TRBD1. Germline trimming cut 4 bases from V and 4 bases from J; bases unmatched to any gene: 13. This CDR3 comprises 16 residues. Looked up from germline, CDR1 is SQVTM and CDR2 is ANQGSEA. The DNA for the CDR3 is TGCAGCGTTGGATCTCGGGACAGGGATAGGGGCACTGAAGCTTTCTTT. Translating gives CSVGSRDRDRGTEAFF.

The J gene is TRBJ2-1, the V gene TRBV11-1, with D perhaps TRBD1 or TRBD2 (5 bases each). Trimming removed 5 bases at V and 7 bases at J, with 18 bases between. The CDR3 totals 15 residues. The germline gives CDR1 SGHAT, CDR2 FQDESV (reference sequence). This CDR3 is CASSTKVGDGNEQFF. CDR3 coding DNA: TGTGCCAGCAGCACGAAAGTGGGGGACGGAAATGAGCAGTTCTTC.

The rearrangement links TRBV6-6 to TRBJ2-3; D not certain. The germline V gene encodes CDR1 MNHNY and CDR2 SVGAGI (reference sequence). Deletions cut 2 bases from V and 5 bases from J, with 14 bases between. CDR3 size: 15 residues. The CDR3 protein is CASSYRAGREDTQYF. CDR3 nucleotides: TGTGCCAGCAGTTACCGGGCAGGAAGGGAAGATACGCAGTATTTT.

The chain combines TRBV5-1 with TRBJ2-4; a possible D gene is TRBD2 (6 bases). The CDR3 is 15 residues long. Germline values: CDR1 SGHRS, CDR2 YFSETQ. The V and J ends lost 0 bases and 9 bases respectively, with 16 bases between them. CDR3: CASSLAVAAQGIQYF. The CDR3 DNA is TGCGCCAGCAGCTTGGCAGTAGCGGCCCAGGGCATTCAGTACTTC.

The chain joins TRBV18 to TRBJ1-1; 8 bases align to TRBD1. Germline V lookup: CDR1 KGHSH, CDR2 LQKENI. Trimming removed 3 bases from V and 1 base from J; junction bases left unmatched: 13. The CDR3 has 18 amino acids. In DNA form, the CDR3 reads TGTGCCAGCTCACCCATCGAAACAGGGGGGTGGGGGAACACTGAAGCTTTCTTT. This sequence encodes CASSPIETGGWGNTEAFF.

This chain links TRBV7-8 with TRBJ1-3; 7 bases match TRBD1. The germline V gene has CDR1 SGHVS and CDR2 FQNEAQ. J lost 0 bases, V lost 5 bases, and 10 bases had no gene match. This CDR3 spans 17 amino acids. The CDR3 loop is CASSPQDRPSSGNTIYF. The CDR3 DNA is TGTGCCAGCAGCCCTCAGGACAGGCCGAGCTCTGGAAACACCATATATTTT.

The CDR3, as DNA: TGTGCCAGCTCACCAGCGGGGCCATACAATGAGCAGTTCTTC. The encoded protein is CASSPAGPYNEQFF. The chain joins TRBV18 to TRBJ2-1; a possible D gene is TRBD2 (6 bases). The CDR3 covers 14 residues. V gave up 2 bases and J gave up 4 bases, with 9 bases separating them. Germline lookup yields CDR1 KGHSH and CDR2 LQKENI.

The chain employs TRBV6-1 and TRBJ1-2, with 9 bases identical to TRBD1. Germline-derived CDR1 and CDR2 are MNHNS and SASEGT. The CDR3 sequence is 14 residues long. The junction had 2 bases not matched to a gene; V was cut back by 3 bases and J by 3 bases. CDR3 protein: CASSETGGDYGYTF. For the CDR3, the DNA is TGTGCCAGCAGTGAGACAGGGGGAGACTATGGCTACACCTTC.

This clone occurred once. The genes are TRBV6-5 and TRBJ2-1; 7 bases agree with TRBD1. The J segment lost 7 bases and the V segment lost 4 bases, leaving 4 bases of the junction unmatched. This CDR3 has 13 residues. Germline CDR1 MNHEY, CDR2 SVGAGI. CDR3 sequence reads: CASSFGQANEQFF. The CDR3 DNA follows: TGTGCCAGCAGTTTTGGACAGGCGAATGAGCAGTTCTTC.

This chain uses TRBV6-5 with TRBJ2-1, with D possibly TRBD2 on 5 matching bases. From germline, CDR1 is MNHEY and CDR2 SVGAGI. The germline V and J ends were trimmed by 7 bases and 2 bases, with 9 bases remaining between them. This CDR3 region has 13 residues. The CDR3 here is CASMRTAYNEQFF. The CDR3 DNA reads as TGTGCCAGCATGCGGACTGCCTACAATGAGCAGTTCTTC.

The CDR3 DNA sequence: TGTGCCAGCAGTCCGGCCACAGCAAATTCACCCCTCCACTTT. Translation gives CASSPATANSPLHF. The V gene is TRBV2, the J gene TRBJ1-6, with no clear D. The CDR3 is 14 residues long. V was cut by 5 bases and J by 7 bases, with 12 bases left in between. Germline CDR1 reads SNHLY; CDR2 reads FYNNEI.

V and J are TRBV6-5 and TRBJ1-1, with 7 bases lining up with TRBD1. The CDR3 totals 13 residues. Germline V lookup: CDR1 MNHEY, CDR2 SVGAGI. V lost 7 bases to trimming and J lost 6 bases; unmatched junction nucleotides: 8. CDR3 loop: CASTRQGMAEAFF. The CDR3 DNA is TGTGCCAGCACCCGACAGGGTATGGCTGAAGCTTTCTTT.

The chain couples TRBV6-2 or TRBV6-3 to TRBJ1-5; D gene unclear. Per the germline V gene, CDR1 is MNHEY and CDR2 is SVGEGT. The length of the CDR3 is 14 residues. V lost 2 bases and J lost 3, with 8 bases in between. The CDR3 spells CASSYHDTNQPQHF. The CDR3 DNA reads as TGTGCCAGCAGTTACCACGACACCAATCAGCCCCAGCATTTT.

This clone was seen only once. This sequence joins TRBV5-6 and TRBJ2-3; unclear D gene. The germline V gene encodes CDR1 SGHDT and CDR2 YYEEEE. The CDR3 contains 16 residues. The V and J ends lost 0 bases and 2 bases respectively, with 13 bases between them. CDR3 in amino acids: CASSLVERRDTDTQYF. The CDR3 DNA follows: TGTGCCAGCAGCTTGGTTGAGAGGCGAGACACAGATACGCAGTATTTT.

The chain carries TRBV5-1 and TRBJ1-2, with 12 bases aligning to TRBD1. The J segment lost 5 bases and the V segment lost 2 bases, leaving 13 bases of the junction unmatched. The CDR3 has 18 residues. Per germline, CDR1 SGHRS and CDR2 YFSETQ. CDR3 nucleotides: TGCGCCAGCAGCTTCGGTGGGACAGGGGGCCCCCCTAGGTATGGCTACACCTTC. It encodes CASSFGGTGGPPRYGYTF.

CDR3 coding DNA: TGTGCCAGCAGCTTGGCCCAGTGGAAATCACCCCTCCACTTT. Protein sequence: CASSLAQWKSPLHF. The gene calls are TRBV5-6 and TRBJ1-6, with D unclear. This CDR3 comprises 14 residues. In germline, CDR1 is SGHDT, CDR2 YYEEEE. The V end was cut by 0 bases, the J end by 10 bases, with 11 bases between.

This clone appeared once. The chain has TRBV5-1 and TRBJ2-2, with D unresolved. This CDR3 is 11 amino acids long. Between the trimmed V and J ends, which lost 2 bases and 6 bases, there was a span of 2 bases. CDR1 is SGHRS and CDR2 is YFSETQ in the germline V gene. The CDR3 region is CASSLPGELFF. The CDR3 DNA follows: TGCGCCAGCAGCTTACCCGGGGAGCTGTTTTTT.